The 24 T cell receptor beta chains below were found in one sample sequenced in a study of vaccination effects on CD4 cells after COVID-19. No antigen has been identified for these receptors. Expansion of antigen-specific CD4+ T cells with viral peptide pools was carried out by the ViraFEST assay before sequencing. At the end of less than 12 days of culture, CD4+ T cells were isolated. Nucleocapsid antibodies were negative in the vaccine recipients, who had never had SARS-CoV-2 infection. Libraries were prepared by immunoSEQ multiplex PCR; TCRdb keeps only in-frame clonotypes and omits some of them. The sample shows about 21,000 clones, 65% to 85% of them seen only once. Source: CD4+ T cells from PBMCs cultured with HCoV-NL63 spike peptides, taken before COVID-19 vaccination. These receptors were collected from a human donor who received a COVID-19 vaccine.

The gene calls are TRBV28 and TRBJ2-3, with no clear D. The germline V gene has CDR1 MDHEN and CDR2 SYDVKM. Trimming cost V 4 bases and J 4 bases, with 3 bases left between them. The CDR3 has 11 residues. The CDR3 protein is CASSWADTQYF. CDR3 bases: TGTGCCAGCAGTTGGGCAGATACGCAGTATTTT.

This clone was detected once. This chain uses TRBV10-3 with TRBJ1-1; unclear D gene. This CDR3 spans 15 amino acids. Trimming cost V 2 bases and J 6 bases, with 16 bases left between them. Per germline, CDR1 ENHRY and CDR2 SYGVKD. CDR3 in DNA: TGTGCCATCAGTGAGGGCCAGGAGCCGAGTGCTGAAGCTTTCTTT. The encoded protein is CAISEGQEPSAEAFF.

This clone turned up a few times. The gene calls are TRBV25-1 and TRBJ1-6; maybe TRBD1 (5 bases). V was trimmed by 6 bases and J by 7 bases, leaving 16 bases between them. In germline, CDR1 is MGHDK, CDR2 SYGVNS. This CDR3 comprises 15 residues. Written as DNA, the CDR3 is TGTGCCAGCAGGTCCCCAGGGTTGGCAAATTCACCCCTCCACTTT. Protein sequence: CASRSPGLANSPLHF. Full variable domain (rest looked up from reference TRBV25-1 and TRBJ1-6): EADIYQTPRYLVIGTGKKITLECSQTMGHDKMYWYQQDPGMELHLIHYSYGVNSTEKGDLSSESTVSRIRTEHFPLTLESARPSHTSQYLCASRSPGLANSPLHFGNGTRLTVT.

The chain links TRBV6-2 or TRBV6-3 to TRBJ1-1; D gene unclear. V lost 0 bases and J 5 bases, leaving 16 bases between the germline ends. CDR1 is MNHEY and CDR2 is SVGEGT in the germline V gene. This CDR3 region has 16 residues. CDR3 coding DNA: TGTGCCAGCAGTTACTCGAGTAGGAACCCCCGGACTGAAGCTTTCTTT. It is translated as CASSYSSRNPRTEAFF.

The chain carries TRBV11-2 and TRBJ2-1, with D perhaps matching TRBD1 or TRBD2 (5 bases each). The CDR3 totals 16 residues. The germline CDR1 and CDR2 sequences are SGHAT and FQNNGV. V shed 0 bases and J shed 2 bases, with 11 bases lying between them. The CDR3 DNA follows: TGTGCCAGCAGCTTAGAGACGGGACGCCCCTACAATGAGCAGTTCTTC. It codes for CASSLETGRPYNEQFF.

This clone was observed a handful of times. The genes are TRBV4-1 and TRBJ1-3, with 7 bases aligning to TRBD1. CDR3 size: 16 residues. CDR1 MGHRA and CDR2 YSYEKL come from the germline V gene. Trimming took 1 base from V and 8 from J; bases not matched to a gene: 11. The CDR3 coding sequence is TGCGCCAGCAGCCAAGGCGAGACAGGGAGTACAGACACCATATATTTT. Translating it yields CASSQGETGSTDTIYF.

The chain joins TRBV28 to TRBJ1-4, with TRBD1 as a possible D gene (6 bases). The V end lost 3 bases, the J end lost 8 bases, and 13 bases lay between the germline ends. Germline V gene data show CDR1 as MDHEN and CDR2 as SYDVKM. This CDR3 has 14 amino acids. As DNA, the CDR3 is TGTGCCAGCAGTTTTTCCGGGCAGGGGGAAAAACTGTTTTTT. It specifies CASSFSGQGEKLFF.

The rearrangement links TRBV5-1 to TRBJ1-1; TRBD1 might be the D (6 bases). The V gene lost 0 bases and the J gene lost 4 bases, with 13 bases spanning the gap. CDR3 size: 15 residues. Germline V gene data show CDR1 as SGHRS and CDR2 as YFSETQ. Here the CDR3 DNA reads TGCGCCAGCAGCTTGGCCGGGGGCGTCCGCACTGAAGCTTTCTTT. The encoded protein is CASSLAGGVRTEAFF.

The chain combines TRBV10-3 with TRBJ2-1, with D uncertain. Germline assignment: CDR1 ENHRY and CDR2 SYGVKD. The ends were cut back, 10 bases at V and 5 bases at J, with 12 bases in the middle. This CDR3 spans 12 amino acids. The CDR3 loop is CATANLDNEQFF. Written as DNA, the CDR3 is TGTGCCACGGCCAACTTGGACAATGAGCAGTTCTTC.

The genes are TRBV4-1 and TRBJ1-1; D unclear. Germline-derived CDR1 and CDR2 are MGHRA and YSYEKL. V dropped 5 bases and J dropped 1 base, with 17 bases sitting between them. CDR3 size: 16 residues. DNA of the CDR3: TGCGCCAGCAGCAACGAGGAGCGGCTGGGGAACACTGAAGCTTTCTTT. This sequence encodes CASSNEERLGNTEAFF.

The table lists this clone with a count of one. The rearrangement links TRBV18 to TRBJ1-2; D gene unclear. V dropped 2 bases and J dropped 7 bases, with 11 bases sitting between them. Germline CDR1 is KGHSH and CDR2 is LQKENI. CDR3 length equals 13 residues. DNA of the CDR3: TGTGCCAGCTCACCATTAGGATCCGGTGGCTACACCTTC. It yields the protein CASSPLGSGGYTF.

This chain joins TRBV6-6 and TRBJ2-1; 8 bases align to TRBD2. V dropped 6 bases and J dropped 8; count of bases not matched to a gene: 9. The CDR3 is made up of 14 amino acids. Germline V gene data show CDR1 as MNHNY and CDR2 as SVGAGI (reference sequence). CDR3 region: CASSRAGRDHEQFF. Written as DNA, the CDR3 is TGTGCCAGCAGCCGCGCCGGGAGGGATCATGAGCAGTTCTTC.

CDR3 nucleotides: TGCAGCGGGGGCAGAGGCACAGATACGCAGTATTTT. Its protein product is CSGGRGTDTQYF. This sequence joins TRBV29-1 and TRBJ2-3, with D possibly matching TRBD1 (5 bases). There are 12 residues in the CDR3. V lost 7 bases, J lost 1 base, and 9 bases lay in between. CDR1 and CDR2 (germline): SQVTM, ANQGSEA.

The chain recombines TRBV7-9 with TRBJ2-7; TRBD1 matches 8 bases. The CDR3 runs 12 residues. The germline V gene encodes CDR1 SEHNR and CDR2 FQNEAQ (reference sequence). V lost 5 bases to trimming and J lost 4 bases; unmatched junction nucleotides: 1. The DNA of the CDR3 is TGTGCCAGCAGCAGACAGGGGTACGAGCAGTACTTC. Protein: CASSRQGYEQYF.

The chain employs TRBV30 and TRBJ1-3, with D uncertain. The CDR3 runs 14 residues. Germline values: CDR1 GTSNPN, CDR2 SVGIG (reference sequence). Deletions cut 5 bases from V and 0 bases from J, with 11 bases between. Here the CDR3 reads CAWGVGTSGNTIYF. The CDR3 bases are TGTGCCTGGGGGGTGGGTACCTCTGGAAACACCATATATTTT.

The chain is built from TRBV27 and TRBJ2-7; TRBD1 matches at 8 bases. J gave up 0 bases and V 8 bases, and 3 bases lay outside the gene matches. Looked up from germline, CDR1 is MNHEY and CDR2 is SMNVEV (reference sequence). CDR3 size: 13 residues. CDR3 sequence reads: CASPGTGSYEQYF. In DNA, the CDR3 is TGTGCCAGCCCAGGGACAGGCTCCTACGAGCAGTACTTC.

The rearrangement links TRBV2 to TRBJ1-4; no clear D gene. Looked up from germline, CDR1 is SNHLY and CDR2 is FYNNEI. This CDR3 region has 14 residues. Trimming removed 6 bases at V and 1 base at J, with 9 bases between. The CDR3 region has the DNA TGTGCCAGCAGGAGAAGAGTAACTAATGAAAAACTGTTTTTT. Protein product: CASRRRVTNEKLFF.

CDR3 loop: CASSASGDYGYTF. Written as DNA, the CDR3 is TGTGCCAGCAGTGCTTCAGGGGACTATGGCTACACCTTC. The J gene is TRBJ1-2, the V gene TRBV6-2 or TRBV6-3; D possibly corresponds to TRBD1 (6 bases). The CDR3 runs 13 residues. V lost 5 bases and J 3 bases, leaving 10 bases between the germline ends. Germline CDR1 reads MNHEY; CDR2 reads SVGEGT.

The CDR3 DNA is TGTGCCAGCAGTTTAAAGTACAGGGGTTACGAGCAGTACTTC. Translated, it gives CASSLKYRGYEQYF. The chain is built from TRBV28 and TRBJ2-7; 7 bases line up with TRBD1. CDR3 size: 14 residues. Germline values: CDR1 MDHEN, CDR2 SYDVKM. The junction had 5 bases not matched to a gene; V was cut back by 2 bases and J by 4 bases. Based on the CDR3 plus reference TRBV28 and TRBJ2-7, the full variable domain is DVKVTQSSRYLVKRTGEKVFLECVQDMDHENMFWYRQDPGLGLRLIYFSYDVKMKEKGDIPEGYSVSREKKERFSLILESASTNQTSMYLCASSLKYRGYEQYFGPGTRLTVT.

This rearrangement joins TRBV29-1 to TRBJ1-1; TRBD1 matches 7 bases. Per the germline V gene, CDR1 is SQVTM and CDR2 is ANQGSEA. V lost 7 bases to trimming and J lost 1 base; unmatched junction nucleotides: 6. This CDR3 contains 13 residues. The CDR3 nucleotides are TGCAGCGCCTCGGGACAGCCGAACACTGAAGCTTTCTTT. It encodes CSASGQPNTEAFF.

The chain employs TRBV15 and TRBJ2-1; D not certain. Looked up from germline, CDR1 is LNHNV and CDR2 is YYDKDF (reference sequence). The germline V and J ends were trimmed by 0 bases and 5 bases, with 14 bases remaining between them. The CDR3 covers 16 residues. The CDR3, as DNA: TGTGCCACCAGCAGAGAAGTCATCACCGACGACAATGAGCAGTTCTTC. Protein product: CATSREVITDDNEQFF.

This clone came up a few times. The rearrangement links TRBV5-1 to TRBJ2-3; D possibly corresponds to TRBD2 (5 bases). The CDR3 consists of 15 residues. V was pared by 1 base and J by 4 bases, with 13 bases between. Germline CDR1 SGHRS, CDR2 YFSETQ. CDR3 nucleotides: TGCGCCAGCAGCTTGACTGACTGGCGGGCAGATACGCAGTATTTT. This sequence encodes CASSLTDWRADTQYF.

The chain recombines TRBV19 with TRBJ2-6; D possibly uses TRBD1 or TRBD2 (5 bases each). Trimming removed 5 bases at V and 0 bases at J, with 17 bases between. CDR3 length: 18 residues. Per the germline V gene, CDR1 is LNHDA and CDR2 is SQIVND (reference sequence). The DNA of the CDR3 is TGTGCCAGTAGTTCGCTGTGGAGGACAAGCTCTGGGGCCAACGTCCTGACTTTC. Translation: CASSSLWRTSSGANVLTF. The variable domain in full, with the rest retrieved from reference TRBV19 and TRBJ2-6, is DGGITQSPKYLFRKEGQNVTLSCEQNLNHDAMYWYRQDPGQGLRLIYYSQIVNDFQKGDIAEGYSVSREKKESFPLTVTSAQKNPTAFYLCASSSLWRTSSGANVLTFGAGSRLTVL.

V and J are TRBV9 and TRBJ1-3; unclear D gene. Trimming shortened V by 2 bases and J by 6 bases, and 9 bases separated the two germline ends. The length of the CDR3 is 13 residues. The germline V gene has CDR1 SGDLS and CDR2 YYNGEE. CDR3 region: CASSVGVLNTIYF. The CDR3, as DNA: TGTGCCAGCAGCGTTGGGGTTCTAAACACCATATATTTT.